These 27 T cell receptor beta chains share one sample of origin, sequenced in a study of blood T cell repertoires in COVID-19. The data were produced by immunoSEQ multiplex PCR, yet TCRdb's version contains in-frame clones alone and is incomplete. The data contain fewer than 30,000 clones, approximately 89% of them seen just once; the ten biggest clones take up around 19%. Material: peripheral blood. These receptors came from a human donor in a cohort sampled during active COVID-19.

The CDR3 region has the DNA TGTGCCAGCTCGAAAGGGACTAATTTCATGAACACTGAAGCTTTCTTT. It specifies CASSKGTNFMNTEAFF. The chain links TRBV18 to TRBJ1-1; D perhaps matches TRBD1 (5 bases). V was trimmed by 6 bases and J by 0 bases, leaving 17 bases between them. Germline V gene data show CDR1 as KGHSH and CDR2 as LQKENI. The CDR3 extends over 16 amino acids.

V gene TRBV6-2 or TRBV6-3 combines with J gene TRBJ2-1; possible D gene TRBD2, 5 bases. Germline V CDR1 and CDR2: MNHEY, SVGEGT. The CDR3 length is 16 residues. The V and J ends lost 2 bases and 1 base respectively, with 12 bases between them. The CDR3 loop is CASSYHPPGSYNEQFF. CDR3 DNA sequence: TGTGCCAGCAGTTACCACCCCCCGGGATCCTACAATGAGCAGTTCTTC.

The chain employs TRBV6-5 and TRBJ2-7; 7 nucleotides match TRBD2. The germline gives CDR1 MNHEY, CDR2 SVGAGI. The CDR3 is 12 amino acids. Unmatched junction bases numbered 4, after V lost 6 bases and J lost 5 bases. CDR3 in amino acids: CASREGTNEQYF. The DNA for the CDR3 is TGTGCCAGCAGGGAGGGGACTAACGAGCAGTACTTC.

This chain connects TRBV12-3 or TRBV12-4 to TRBJ2-1; the D gene is possibly TRBD1 (7 bases). CDR3 length equals 11 residues. V lost 5 bases, J lost 9 bases, and 8 bases lay in between. The CDR3 sequence: CASSQGGEQFF. For the CDR3, the DNA is TGTGCCAGCAGTCAGGGGGGTGAGCAGTTCTTC.

The genes are TRBV7-2 and TRBJ2-7, with 11 bases aligning to TRBD2. V lost 5 bases and J lost 3; bases outside the gene matches: 3. Germline values: CDR1 SGHTA, CDR2 FQGNSA. This CDR3 spans 14 amino acids. The DNA of the CDR3 is TGTGCCAGCAGCGTGACTAGCGGGAACTACGAGCAGTACTTC. Its translation: CASSVTSGNYEQYF. Based on the CDR3 plus reference TRBV7-2 and TRBJ2-7, the full variable domain is GAGVSQSPSNKVTEKGKDVELRCDPISGHTALYWYRQSLGQGLEFLIYFQGNSAPDKSGLPSDRFSAERTGGSVSTLTIQRTQQEDSAVYLCASSVTSGNYEQYFGPGTRLTVT.

A remark on this clone: Additional DNA sequences in this sample encode the identical CDR3. The gene calls are TRBV5-1 and TRBJ2-4; a weak D match, TRBD1 (5 bases). Per the germline V gene, CDR1 is SGHRS and CDR2 is YFSETQ. Trimming left V 2 bases short and J 2 bases short, with 17 bases between. The CDR3 has 17 residues. CDR3 DNA: TGCGCCAGCAGCTTTGACAGTGCTCTTGCTCCCAAAAACATTCAGTACTTC. As protein: CASSFDSALAPKNIQYF.

About this clone: Other DNA sequences in the same sample also yield this CDR3. V is TRBV11-2 and J is TRBJ2-1; 10 bases line up with TRBD2. CDR3 length: 16 residues. Germline V gene data show CDR1 as SGHAT and CDR2 as FQNNGV. The trim removed 0 bases at V and 9 bases at J, leaving 8 bases unmatched. The CDR3 spells CASSLDHLAGVREQFF. As DNA, the CDR3 is TGTGCCAGCAGCTTAGATCACCTAGCGGGAGTTCGTGAGCAGTTCTTC.

This chain links TRBV7-2 with TRBJ2-7; D unclear. In germline, CDR1 is SGHTA, CDR2 FQGNSA. CDR3 size: 11 residues. Trimming took off 5 bases at V and 2 bases at J, with 4 bases between the two ends. CDR3 in amino acids: CASSPAYEQYF. DNA of the CDR3: TGTGCCAGCAGCCCTGCCTACGAGCAGTACTTC. Supplemented by reference TRBV7-2 and TRBJ2-7, the full variable domain reads GAGVSQSPSNKVTEKGKDVELRCDPISGHTALYWYRQSLGQGLEFLIYFQGNSAPDKSGLPSDRFSAERTGGSVSTLTIQRTQQEDSAVYLCASSPAYEQYFGPGTRLTVT.

The chain carries TRBV6-5 and TRBJ1-3, with 7 bases aligning to TRBD1. The V and J ends lost 7 bases and 4 bases, in that order; junction bases with no gene match: 7. Germline assignment: CDR1 MNHEY and CDR2 SVGAGI. CDR3 length equals 14 residues. This chain's CDR3 is CASTTTGSGNTIYF. CDR3 DNA: TGTGCCAGCACTACGACAGGGAGCGGAAACACCATATATTTT.

The chain is built from TRBV3-1 (or the pseudogene TRBV3-2) and TRBJ2-7; D might be TRBD1 (6 bases). CDR3 length: 13 amino acids. CDR1 is LGHDT and CDR2 is YNNKEL in the germline V gene (reference sequence). Trimming removed 3 bases from V and 5 bases from J, with 11 bases in between. In nucleotides, the CDR3 is TGTGCCAGCAGCCAGGGGGCGGGTGACGAGCAGTACTTC. Encoded protein: CASSQGAGDEQYF.

J is TRBJ2-7 and V is TRBV7-9; weak D call: TRBD1 (6 bases). CDR1 and CDR2 (germline): SEHNR, FQNEAQ (reference sequence). The CDR3 length is 13 residues. V was pared by 5 bases and J by 4 bases, with 12 bases between. The CDR3, as DNA: TGTGCCAGCAGCCACGGACAGATTTACGAGCAGTACTTC. It encodes CASSHGQIYEQYF.

The chain uses TRBV7-2 and TRBJ1-5, with a weak D call TRBD1 (5 bases). V lost 1 base and J lost 10, with 11 bases in between. The germline CDR1 and CDR2 sequences are SGHTA and FQGNSA. CDR3 length: 13 residues. CDR3 DNA sequence: TGTGCCAGCAGCTTAGGCAGGGAGGGACCCCAGCATTTT. It is translated as CASSLGREGPQHF.

The V gene is TRBV7-2, the J gene TRBJ1-1; 9 nucleotides align to TRBD1. This CDR3 contains 13 residues. The V gene's germline CDR1 is SGHTA and CDR2 FQGNSA. J gave up 5 bases and V 6 bases, and 4 bases lay outside the gene matches. CDR3 in DNA: TGTGCCAGCAGACAGACAGGGGGGACTGAAGCTTTCTTT. Translated: CASRQTGGTEAFF. Based on the CDR3 plus reference TRBV7-2 and TRBJ1-1, the full variable domain is GAGVSQSPSNKVTEKGKDVELRCDPISGHTALYWYRQSLGQGLEFLIYFQGNSAPDKSGLPSDRFSAERTGGSVSTLTIQRTQQEDSAVYLCASRQTGGTEAFFGQGTRLTVV.

V and J are TRBV29-1 and TRBJ1-1; D is unresolved. The CDR3 has 14 amino acids. The V and J ends lost 4 bases and 0 bases respectively, with 12 bases between them. Germline CDR1 and CDR2: SQVTM and ANQGSEA. The CDR3 sequence: CSVGLSIMNTEAFF. Written as DNA, the CDR3 is TGCAGCGTTGGCCTATCTATCATGAACACTGAAGCTTTCTTT.

This clone was observed a handful of times. The chain links TRBV7-2 to TRBJ1-6; D not resolved. CDR3 length: 12 residues. Looked up from germline, CDR1 is SGHTA and CDR2 is FQGNSA. Trimming removed 1 base at V and 14 bases at J, with 9 bases between. The CDR3 DNA reads TGTGCCAGCAGCTTAGGATCGGACTCCCTCCACTTT. This codes for CASSLGSDSLHF.

V and J are TRBV27 and TRBJ1-2, with D tentatively TRBD1 (5 bases). Per the germline V gene, CDR1 is MNHEY and CDR2 is SMNVEV (reference sequence). V was pared by 0 bases and J by 8 bases, with 7 bases between. This CDR3 is built from 12 residues. The CDR3 region is CASSLSGGGYTF. CDR3 in DNA: TGTGCCAGCAGTTTATCGGGGGGAGGCTACACCTTC.

The chain is built from TRBV10-2 and TRBJ2-2; 12 bases map to TRBD2. Germline CDR1 WSHSY, CDR2 SAAADI. The CDR3 spans 18 residues. The CDR3 bases are TGCCCCCGCAGTCCGGGCCTAGCGGGGGGGAGGGGCACCGGGGAGCTGTTTTTT. Protein: CPRSPGLAGGRGTGELFF.

This rearrangement joins TRBV19 to TRBJ1-1; weak D call: TRBD1 (5 bases). The germline V gene has CDR1 LNHDA and CDR2 SQIVND (reference sequence). Trimming shortened V by 4 bases and J by 4 bases, and 16 bases separated the two germline ends. The CDR3 contains 15 residues. CDR3 amino acids: CASSTKGNLPTEAFF. The CDR3, as DNA: TGTGCCAGTAGTACCAAGGGGAATCTTCCCACTGAAGCTTTCTTT.

This chain joins TRBV5-4 and TRBJ1-6; possibly TRBD1 for D (5 bases). V lost 0 bases and J 2 bases, leaving 6 bases between the germline ends. This CDR3 is built from 15 residues. The V gene's germline CDR1 is SGHNT and CDR2 YYREEE (reference sequence). The CDR3 coding sequence is TGTGCCAGCAGCTTGGAACAGGCCTATAATTCACCCCTCCACTTT. Protein: CASSLEQAYNSPLHF.

The rearrangement joins TRBV5-5 to TRBJ1-1; tentative D call: TRBD1 (5 bases). CDR1 is SGHKS, CDR2 YYEKEE, per germline (reference sequence). V shed 5 bases and J shed 2 bases, with 13 bases lying between them. The CDR3 extends over 14 amino acids. CDR3 DNA sequence: TGTGCCAGCAGTTGGATGGACACTAACACTGAAGCTTTCTTT. Protein sequence: CASSWMDTNTEAFF.

The V and J genes are TRBV29-1 and TRBJ1-4, with a tentative D call TRBD1 (5 bases). The CDR3 spans 13 residues. The V and J ends lost 6 bases and 4 bases respectively, with 12 bases between them. Germline V lookup: CDR1 SQVTM, CDR2 ANQGSEA. CDR3 DNA sequence: TGCAGCGTGACCACGGGGGTTAATGAAAAACTGTTTTTT. It specifies CSVTTGVNEKLFF. The whole variable domain, remainder taken from reference TRBV29-1 and TRBJ1-4, is SAVISQKPSRDICQRGTSLTIQCQVDSQVTMMFWYRQQPGQSLTLIATANQGSEATYESGFVIDKFPISRPNLTFSTLTVSNMSPEDSSIYLCSVTTGVNEKLFFGSGTQLSVL.

V usage is TRBV6-1 and J usage is TRBJ2-7, with 8 bases fitting TRBD1. The length of the CDR3 is 15 residues. Germline V gene lookup returns CDR1 MNHNS and CDR2 SASEGT. The V gene end was trimmed by 3 bases and the J gene end by 4 bases; junction bases not matched to a gene: 8. The CDR3 DNA is TGTGCCAGCAGTGAGTGGTCAGGGGGCAAGTACGAGCAGTACTTC. Translating it yields CASSEWSGGKYEQYF.

The gene calls are TRBV4-3 and TRBJ2-3, with 9 bases that match TRBD1. V lost 2 bases and J lost 4; bases outside the gene matches: 10. Germline CDR1 is LGHNA and CDR2 is YSLEER. The CDR3 covers 17 residues. The CDR3 sequence: CASSQIPTGTGSDTQYF. CDR3 in DNA: TGCGCCAGCAGCCAAATCCCAACCGGGACAGGGTCAGATACGCAGTATTTT.

This clone came up once. The chain employs TRBV4-3 and TRBJ2-3; 10 nucleotides line up with TRBD2. CDR1 and CDR2 from the germline V gene are LGHNA and YSLEER. The CDR3 has 16 amino acids. V shed 3 bases and J 1 base; nucleotides not matched to a gene: 4. The CDR3 protein is CASSQGLAGGTDTQYF. The CDR3 DNA reads TGCGCCAGCAGCCAGGGTCTAGCGGGAGGCACAGATACGCAGTATTTT.

This clone was recorded only once. The chain recombines TRBV3-1 (or the pseudogene TRBV3-2) with TRBJ2-2, with D perhaps TRBD2 (6 bases). Germline V gene lookup returns CDR1 LGHDT and CDR2 YNNKEL (reference sequence). Between the trimmed V and J ends, which lost 3 bases and 7 bases, there was a span of 15 bases. The CDR3 extends over 15 amino acids. Here the CDR3 DNA reads TGTGCCAGCAGCCATAGGACTACCCTCGGCGGGGAGCTGTTTTTT. It codes for CASSHRTTLGGELFF.

The chain combines TRBV27 with TRBJ1-1; 11 bases are shared with TRBD1. V lost 5 bases to trimming and J lost 4 bases; unmatched junction nucleotides: 6. Germline values: CDR1 MNHEY, CDR2 SMNVEV (reference sequence). The CDR3 extends over 15 amino acids. The CDR3 reads CASSLPGQGATEAFF. Here the CDR3 DNA reads TGTGCCAGCAGTCTACCCGGACAGGGGGCCACTGAAGCTTTCTTT.

The chain employs TRBV19 and TRBJ1-4; 7 bases map to TRBD1. The length of the CDR3 is 15 residues. V dropped 5 bases and J dropped 8; count of bases not matched to a gene: 11. Germline lookup yields CDR1 LNHDA and CDR2 SQIVND (reference sequence). DNA for the CDR3: TGTGCCAGTAGTTCCGGGGCAGGGGGAGACGAAAAACTGTTTTTT. Translated, it gives CASSSGAGGDEKLFF.